This T cell receptor (beta chain) was recovered during a study of cytomegalovirus exposure and HLA in healthy donors. In regard to this clone: Its antigen is currently unknown.

60 Vbeta and 13 Jbeta primers were used in PCR. The repertoire was sequenced with immunoSEQ multiplex PCR; TCRdb's copy has only in-frame clones and lacks some. The table includes roughly 100,000 clones, around 70% detected once. General study findings and limits: TCR beta sequences numbering some 17,000 were associated with HLA alleles at 0.05 false discovery rate in a later analysis. Under in vitro conditions, a few CMV-associated chains were confirmed as specific for CMV antigens.

Trimming stripped 1 base from V and 5 bases from J, with 12 bases between. CDR3 length equals 15 residues. The germline CDR1 and CDR2 sequences are SGDLS and YYNGEE. The donors comprised healthy bone marrow donors. Material for sequencing was PBMCs. The clonotype was recovered from a man younger than 40 in good health and CMV-seronegative. This sequence joins TRBV9 and TRBJ1-4; D unresolved. This CDR3 is CASSVYGSVNEKLFF. The CDR3 DNA reads as TGTGCCAGCAGCGTATATGGTAGCGTAAATGAAAAACTGTTTTTT.